This T cell receptor beta chain is from a study of shared clonotypes between healthy human individuals. Study findings and constraints: The sole specimen, blood, was sampled, and tissue repertoires likely differ.

Using immunoSEQ multiplex PCR, the repertoire was profiled, and TCRdb retains in-frame clones only, with some absent. The sample has under 2,500,000 clones, nearly 97% seen once. As regards this clone: The antigen remains undetermined.

This CDR3 has 15 amino acids. The V segment lost 1 base and the J segment 3 bases; nucleotides outside the gene matches: 5. Per germline, CDR1 SEHNR and CDR2 FQNEAQ (reference sequence). Sample: naive CD4+ T cells sorted from blood. Indicated subset: CD45RA+ positively selected. This TCR was sampled from a man between 18 and 35 years old in good health. The chain is built from TRBV7-9 and TRBJ1-2; 7 bases line up with TRBD1. This CDR3 is CASSLEQGYYYGYTF. CDR3 sequence (DNA): TGTGCCAGCAGCTTAGAACAGGGGTATTACTATGGCTACACCTTC.